The source of this TCR beta chain is a study of shared clonotypes between healthy human individuals. As to this clone: No antigen is known for it.

General study findings and limits: Represented diversity (both genetic and exposure-history) was limited by the small number of donors.

The protocol was immunoSEQ multiplex PCR, while the TCRdb copy is restricted to in-frame clones and leaves out a portion. The data show about 710,000 clones, roughly 72% seen once. CDR1 and CDR2 from the germline V gene are SGHRS and YFSETQ. The CDR3 is 14 amino acids. V trimming: 4 bases; J trimming: 6 bases; junction bases outside the gene matches: 4. The chain uses TRBV5-1 and TRBJ1-1; 12 bases agree with TRBD1. Sequencing was done on a sample of memory CD4+ T cells sorted from blood. The sample's subset: CD45RA-negative fraction. This clonotype was obtained from a woman aged 30 to 39 in good health. CDR3 loop: CASSPGTGGSEAFF. The CDR3 coding sequence is TGCGCCAGCAGCCCCGGGACAGGGGGCTCTGAAGCTTTCTTT. The full variable domain, in which reference TRBV5-1 and TRBJ1-1 provide the parts outside the CDR3, is KAGVTQTPRYLIKTRGQQVTLSCSPISGHRSVSWYQQTPGQGLQFLFEYFSETQRNKGNFPGRFSGRQFSNSRSEMNVSTLELGDSALYLCASSPGTGGSEAFFGQGTRLTVV.